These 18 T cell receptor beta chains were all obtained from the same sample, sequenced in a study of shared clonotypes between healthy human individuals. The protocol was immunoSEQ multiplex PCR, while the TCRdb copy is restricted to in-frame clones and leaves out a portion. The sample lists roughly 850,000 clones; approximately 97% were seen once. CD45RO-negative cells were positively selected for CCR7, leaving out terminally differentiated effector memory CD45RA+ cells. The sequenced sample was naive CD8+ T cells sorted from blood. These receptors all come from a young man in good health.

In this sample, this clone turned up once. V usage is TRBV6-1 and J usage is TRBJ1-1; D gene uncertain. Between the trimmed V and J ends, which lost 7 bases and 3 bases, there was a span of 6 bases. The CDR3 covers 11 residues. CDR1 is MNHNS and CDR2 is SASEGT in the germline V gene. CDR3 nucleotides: TGTGCCAGCATTGATTACACTGAAGCTTTCTTT. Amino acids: CASIDYTEAFF.

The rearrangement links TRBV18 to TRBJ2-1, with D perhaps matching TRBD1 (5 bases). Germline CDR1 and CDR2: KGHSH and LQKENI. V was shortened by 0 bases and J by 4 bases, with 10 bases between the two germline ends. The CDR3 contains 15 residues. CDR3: CASSPPQGWYNEQFF. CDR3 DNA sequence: TGTGCCAGCTCACCACCGCAGGGATGGTACAATGAGCAGTTCTTC.

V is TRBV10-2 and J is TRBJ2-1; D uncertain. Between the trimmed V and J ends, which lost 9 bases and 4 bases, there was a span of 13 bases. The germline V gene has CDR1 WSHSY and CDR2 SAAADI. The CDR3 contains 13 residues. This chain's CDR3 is CASSEILYNEQFF. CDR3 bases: TGCGCCAGTTCAGAAATCTTATACAATGAGCAGTTCTTC.

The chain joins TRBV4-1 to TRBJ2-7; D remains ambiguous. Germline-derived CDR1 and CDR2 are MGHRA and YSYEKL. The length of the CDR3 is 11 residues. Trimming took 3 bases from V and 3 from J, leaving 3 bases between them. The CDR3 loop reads CASSQNYEQYF. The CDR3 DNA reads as TGCGCCAGCAGCCAGAACTACGAGCAGTACTTC.

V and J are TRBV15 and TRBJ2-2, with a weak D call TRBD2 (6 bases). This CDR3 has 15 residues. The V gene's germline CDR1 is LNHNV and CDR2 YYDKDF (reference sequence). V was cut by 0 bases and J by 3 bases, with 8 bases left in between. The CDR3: CATSRDGSDTGELFF. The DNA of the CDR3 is TGTGCCACCAGCAGAGACGGGAGCGACACCGGGGAGCTGTTTTTT.

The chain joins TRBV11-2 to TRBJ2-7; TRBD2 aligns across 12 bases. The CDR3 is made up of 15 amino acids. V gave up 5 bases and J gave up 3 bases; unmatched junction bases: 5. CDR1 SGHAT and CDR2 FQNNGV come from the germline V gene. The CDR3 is CASSPRLAGDYEQYF. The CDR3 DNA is TGTGCCAGCAGCCCCCGACTAGCGGGAGACTACGAGCAGTACTTC.

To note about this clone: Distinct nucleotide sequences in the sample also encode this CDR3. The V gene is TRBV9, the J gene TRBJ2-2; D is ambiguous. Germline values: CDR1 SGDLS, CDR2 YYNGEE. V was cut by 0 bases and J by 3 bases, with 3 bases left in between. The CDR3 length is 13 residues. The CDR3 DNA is TGTGCCAGCAGCGTAGGAGACACCGGGGAGCTGTTTTTT. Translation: CASSVGDTGELFF.

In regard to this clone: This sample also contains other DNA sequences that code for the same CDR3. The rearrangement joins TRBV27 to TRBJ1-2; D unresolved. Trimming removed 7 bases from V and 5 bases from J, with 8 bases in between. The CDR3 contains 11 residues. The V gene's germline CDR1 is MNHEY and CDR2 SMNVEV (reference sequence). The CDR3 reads CASTGGYGYTF. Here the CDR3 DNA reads TGTGCCAGCACGGGCGGATATGGCTACACCTTC.

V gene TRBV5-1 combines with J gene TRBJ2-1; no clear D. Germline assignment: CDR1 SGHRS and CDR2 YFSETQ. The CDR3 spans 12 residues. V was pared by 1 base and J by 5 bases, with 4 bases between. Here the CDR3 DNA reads TGCGCCAGCAGCTTGACCGACAATGAGCAGTTCTTC. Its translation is CASSLTDNEQFF.

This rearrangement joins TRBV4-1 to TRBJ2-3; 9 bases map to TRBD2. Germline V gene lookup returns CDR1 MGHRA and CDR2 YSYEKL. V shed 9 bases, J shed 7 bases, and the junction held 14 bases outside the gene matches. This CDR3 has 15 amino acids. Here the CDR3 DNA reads TGCGCCAGTACTCCGATGGGACTAGCCATAAATACGCAGTATTTT. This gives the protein CASTPMGLAINTQYF.

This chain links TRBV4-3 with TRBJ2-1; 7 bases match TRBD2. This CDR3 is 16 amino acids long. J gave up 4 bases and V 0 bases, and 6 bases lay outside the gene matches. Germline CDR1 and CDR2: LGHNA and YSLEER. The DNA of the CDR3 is TGCGCCAGCAGCCAAGACTGGCTAGCGGATTACAATGAGCAGTTCTTC. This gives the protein CASSQDWLADYNEQFF.

CDR3 region: CASSSNNRARTDTQYF. The DNA of the CDR3 is TGCGCCAGCAGCTCGAACAACCGGGCCCGCACAGATACGCAGTATTTT. This chain links TRBV5-1 with TRBJ2-3, with D unclear. The CDR3 sequence is 16 residues long. Germline V gene data show CDR1 as SGHRS and CDR2 as YFSETQ. Deletions cut 3 bases from V and 1 base from J, with 15 bases between. Full variable domain (rest looked up from reference TRBV5-1 and TRBJ2-3): KAGVTQTPRYLIKTRGQQVTLSCSPISGHRSVSWYQQTPGQGLQFLFEYFSETQRNKGNFPGRFSGRQFSNSRSEMNVSTLELGDSALYLCASSSNNRARTDTQYFGPGTRLTVL.

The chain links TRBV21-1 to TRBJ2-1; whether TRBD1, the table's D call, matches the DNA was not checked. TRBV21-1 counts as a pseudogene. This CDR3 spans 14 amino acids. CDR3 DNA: TGTGCCAGCAGCCCCTGGGCGCCACGGCCCAAGCAGTTCTTC. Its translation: CASSPWAPRPKQFF.

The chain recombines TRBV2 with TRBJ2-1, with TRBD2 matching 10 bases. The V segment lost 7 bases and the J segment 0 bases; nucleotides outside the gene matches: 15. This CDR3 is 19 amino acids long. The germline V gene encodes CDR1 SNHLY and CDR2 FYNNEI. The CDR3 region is CASKGIWTSGLLSYNEQFF. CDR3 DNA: TGTGCCAGCAAGGGGATTTGGACTAGCGGACTACTCTCCTACAATGAGCAGTTCTTC.

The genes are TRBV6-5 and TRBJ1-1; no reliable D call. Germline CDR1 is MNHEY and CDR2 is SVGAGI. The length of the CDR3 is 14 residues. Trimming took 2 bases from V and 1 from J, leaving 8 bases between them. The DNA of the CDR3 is TGTGCCAGCAGTTACCATGCCCAGAACACTGAAGCTTTCTTT. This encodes CASSYHAQNTEAFF.

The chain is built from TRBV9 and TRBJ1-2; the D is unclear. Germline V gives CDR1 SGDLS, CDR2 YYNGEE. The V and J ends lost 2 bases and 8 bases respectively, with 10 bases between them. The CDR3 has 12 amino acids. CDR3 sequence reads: CASSVTPGGYTF. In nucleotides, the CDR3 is TGTGCCAGCAGCGTGACGCCGGGGGGCTACACCTTC.

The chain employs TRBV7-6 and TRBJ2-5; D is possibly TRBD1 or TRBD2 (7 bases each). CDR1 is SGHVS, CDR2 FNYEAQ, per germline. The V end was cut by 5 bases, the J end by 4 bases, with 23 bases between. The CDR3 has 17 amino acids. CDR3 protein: CASSPRYQQGRGETQYF. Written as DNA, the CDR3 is TGTGCCAGCAGCCCACGATACCAACAGGGGAGGGGAGAGACCCAGTACTTC.

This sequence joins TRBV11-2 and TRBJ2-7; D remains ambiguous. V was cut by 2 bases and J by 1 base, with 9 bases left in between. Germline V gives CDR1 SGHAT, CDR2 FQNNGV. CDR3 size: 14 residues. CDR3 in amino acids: CASSLWPVSYEQYF. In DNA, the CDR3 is TGTGCCAGCAGCTTATGGCCAGTTTCCTACGAGCAGTACTTC.